Below, one T cell receptor beta chain is given with its context. No antigen is known for it. TCRdb's copy holds only in-frame clones and misses some; the assay was immunoSEQ multiplex PCR. The sample shows around 2,000 clones, 75% to 85% of them seen only once. This entry belongs to a study of brain metastases from non-small cell lung cancer. Study-level findings and limits: TCR repertoires overlapped largely between brain metastases and matched primaries.

The trim removed 0 bases at V and 3 bases at J, leaving 4 bases unmatched. The CDR3 runs to 15 residues. Germline V gene data show CDR1 as SGHRS and CDR2 as YFSETQ. This chain uses TRBV5-1 with TRBJ2-5; 8 positions match TRBD1. Sample: tissue from a brain metastasis. The TCR was taken from a donor at least 40 years old with non-small cell lung cancer. In nucleotides, the CDR3 is TGCGCCAGCAGCTTGGTGGCAGGGGGCGAAGAGACCCAGTACTTC. Translation gives CASSLVAGGEETQYF.